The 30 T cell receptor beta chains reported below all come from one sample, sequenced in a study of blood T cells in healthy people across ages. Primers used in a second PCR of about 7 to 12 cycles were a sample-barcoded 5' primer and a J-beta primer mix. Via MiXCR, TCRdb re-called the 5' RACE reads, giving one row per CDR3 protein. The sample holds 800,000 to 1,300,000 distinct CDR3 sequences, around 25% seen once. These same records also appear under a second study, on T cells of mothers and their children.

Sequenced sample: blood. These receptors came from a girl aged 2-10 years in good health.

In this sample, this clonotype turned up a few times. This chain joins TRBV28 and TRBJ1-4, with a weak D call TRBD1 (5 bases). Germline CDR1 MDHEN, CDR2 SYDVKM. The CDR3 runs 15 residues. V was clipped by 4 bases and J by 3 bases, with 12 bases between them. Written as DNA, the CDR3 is TGTGCCAGCAGTTCGGGTGGGGGATCTAATGAAAAACTGTTTTTT. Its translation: CASSSGGGSNEKLFF. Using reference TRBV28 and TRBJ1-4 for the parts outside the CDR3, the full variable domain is DVKVTQSSRYLVKRTGEKVFLECVQDMDHENMFWYRQDPGLGLRLIYFSYDVKMKEKGDIPEGYSVSREKKERFSLILESASTNQTSMYLCASSSGGGSNEKLFFGSGTQLSVL.

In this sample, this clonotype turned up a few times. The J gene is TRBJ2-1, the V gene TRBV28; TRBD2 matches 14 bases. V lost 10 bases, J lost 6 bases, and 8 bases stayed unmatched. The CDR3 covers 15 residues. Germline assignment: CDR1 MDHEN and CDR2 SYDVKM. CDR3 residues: CATETGTSGSNEQFF. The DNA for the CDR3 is TGTGCCACCGAAACCGGGACTAGCGGGAGCAATGAGCAGTTCTTC.

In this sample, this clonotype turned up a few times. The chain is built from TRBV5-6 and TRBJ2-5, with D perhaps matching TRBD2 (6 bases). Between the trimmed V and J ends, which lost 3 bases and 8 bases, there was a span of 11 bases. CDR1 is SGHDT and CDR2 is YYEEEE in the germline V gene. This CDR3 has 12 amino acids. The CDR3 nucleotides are TGTGCCAGCAGCTCCGGGACTGCAACCCAGTACTTC. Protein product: CASSSGTATQYF.

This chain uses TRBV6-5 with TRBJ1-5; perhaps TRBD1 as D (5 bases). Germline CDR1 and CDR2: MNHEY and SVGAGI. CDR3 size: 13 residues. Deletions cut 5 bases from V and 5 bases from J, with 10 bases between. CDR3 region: CASSADRHQPQHF. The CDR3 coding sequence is TGTGCCAGCAGTGCAGACAGACATCAGCCCCAGCATTTT.

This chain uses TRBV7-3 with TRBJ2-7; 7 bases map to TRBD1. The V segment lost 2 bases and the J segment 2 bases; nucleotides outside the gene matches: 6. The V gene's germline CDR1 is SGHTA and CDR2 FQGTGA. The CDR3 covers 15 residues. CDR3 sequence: CASSLLADRAYEQYF. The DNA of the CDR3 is TGTGCCAGCAGCTTACTTGCTGACAGGGCCTACGAGCAGTACTTC.

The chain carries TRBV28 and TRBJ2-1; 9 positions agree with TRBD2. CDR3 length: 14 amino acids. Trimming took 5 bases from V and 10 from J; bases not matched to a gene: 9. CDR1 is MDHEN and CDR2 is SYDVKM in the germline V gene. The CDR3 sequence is CASSPRVAGDEQFF. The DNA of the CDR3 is TGTGCCAGCAGTCCCCGGGTAGCGGGAGACGAGCAGTTCTTC.

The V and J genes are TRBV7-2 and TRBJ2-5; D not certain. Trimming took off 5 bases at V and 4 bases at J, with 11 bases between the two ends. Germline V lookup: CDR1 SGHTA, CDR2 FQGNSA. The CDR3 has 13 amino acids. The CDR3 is CASSPLGLETQYF. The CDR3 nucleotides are TGTGCCAGCAGCCCGTTGGGGTTAGAGACCCAGTACTTC. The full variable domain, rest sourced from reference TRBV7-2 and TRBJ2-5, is GAGVSQSPSNKVTEKGKDVELRCDPISGHTALYWYRQSLGQGLEFLIYFQGNSAPDKSGLPSDRFSAERTGGSVSTLTIQRTQQEDSAVYLCASSPLGLETQYFGPGTRLLVL.

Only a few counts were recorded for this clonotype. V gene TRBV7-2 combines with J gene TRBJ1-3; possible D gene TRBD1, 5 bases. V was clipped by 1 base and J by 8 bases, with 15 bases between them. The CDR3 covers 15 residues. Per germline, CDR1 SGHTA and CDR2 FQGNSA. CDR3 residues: CASSLGYGTGYTIYF. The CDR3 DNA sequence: TGTGCCAGCAGCTTAGGTTATGGGACGGGATACACCATATATTTT.

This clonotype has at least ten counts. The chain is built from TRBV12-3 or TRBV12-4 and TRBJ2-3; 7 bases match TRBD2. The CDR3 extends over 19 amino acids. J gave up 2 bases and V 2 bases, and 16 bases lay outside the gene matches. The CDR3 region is CASSLRRGSHSAVTDTQYF. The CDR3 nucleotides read TGTGCCAGCAGTTTACGGCGGGGGAGCCACTCAGCAGTCACAGATACGCAGTATTTT.

The chain's CDR3 is CASSAGLPSYNEQFF. The CDR3 DNA sequence: TGTGCCAGCAGTGCGGGACTCCCAAGCTACAATGAGCAGTTCTTC. The chain links TRBV6-1 to TRBJ2-1; D possibly corresponds to TRBD2 (6 bases). The V gene lost 4 bases and the J gene lost 3 bases, with 13 bases spanning the gap. This CDR3 is built from 15 residues. CDR1 is MNHNS and CDR2 is SASEGT in the germline V gene.

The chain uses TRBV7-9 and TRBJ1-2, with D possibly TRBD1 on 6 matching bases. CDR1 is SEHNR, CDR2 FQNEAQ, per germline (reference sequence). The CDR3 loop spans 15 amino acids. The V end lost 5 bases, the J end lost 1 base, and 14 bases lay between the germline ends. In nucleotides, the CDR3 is TGTGCCAGCAGCGGAGTGGGACATGATAACTATGGCTACACCTTC. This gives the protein CASSGVGHDNYGYTF.

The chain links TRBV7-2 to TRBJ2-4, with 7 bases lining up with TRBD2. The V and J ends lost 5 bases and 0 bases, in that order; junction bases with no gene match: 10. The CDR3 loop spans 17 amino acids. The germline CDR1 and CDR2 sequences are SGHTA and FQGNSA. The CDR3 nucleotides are TGTGCCAGCAGCAACTTAGCGGGTGGACTAGCCAAAAACATTCAGTACTTC. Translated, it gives CASSNLAGGLAKNIQYF.

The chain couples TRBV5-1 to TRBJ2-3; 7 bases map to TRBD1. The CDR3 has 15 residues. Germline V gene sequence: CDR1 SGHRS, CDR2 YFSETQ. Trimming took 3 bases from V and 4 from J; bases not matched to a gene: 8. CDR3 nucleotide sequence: TGCGCCAGCAGCTCCTCCGGGACAGAATCAGATACGCAGTATTTT. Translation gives CASSSSGTESDTQYF. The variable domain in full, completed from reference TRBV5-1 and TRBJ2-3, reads KAGVTQTPRYLIKTRGQQVTLSCSPISGHRSVSWYQQTPGQGLQFLFEYFSETQRNKGNFPGRFSGRQFSNSRSEMNVSTLELGDSALYLCASSSSGTESDTQYFGPGTRLTVL.

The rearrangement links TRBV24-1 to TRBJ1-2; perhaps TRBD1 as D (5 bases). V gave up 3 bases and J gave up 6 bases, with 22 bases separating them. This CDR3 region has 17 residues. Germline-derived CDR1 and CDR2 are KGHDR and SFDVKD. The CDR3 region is CATSDAGPGRTWDGYTF. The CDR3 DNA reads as TGTGCCACCAGTGATGCAGGTCCGGGACGAACATGGGATGGCTACACCTTC.

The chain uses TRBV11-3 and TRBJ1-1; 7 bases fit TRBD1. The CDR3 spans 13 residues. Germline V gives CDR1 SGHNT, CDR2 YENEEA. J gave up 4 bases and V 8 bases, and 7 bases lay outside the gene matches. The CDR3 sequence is CASGGQAITEAFF. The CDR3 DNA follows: TGTGCCAGCGGCGGACAGGCAATCACTGAAGCTTTCTTT. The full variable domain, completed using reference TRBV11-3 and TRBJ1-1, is EAGVVQSPRYKIIEKKQPVAFWCNPISGHNTLYWYLQNLGQGPELLIRYENEEAVDDSQLPKDRFSAERLKGVDSTLKIQPAELGDSAVYLCASGGQAITEAFFGQGTRLTVV.

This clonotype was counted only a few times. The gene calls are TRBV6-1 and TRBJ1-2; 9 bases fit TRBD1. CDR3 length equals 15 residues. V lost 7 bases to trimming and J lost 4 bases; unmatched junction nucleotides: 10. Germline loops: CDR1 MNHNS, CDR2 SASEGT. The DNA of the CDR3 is TGTGCCAGCATTCCAGAGACAGGGGGAGTCTATGGCTACACCTTC. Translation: CASIPETGGVYGYTF.

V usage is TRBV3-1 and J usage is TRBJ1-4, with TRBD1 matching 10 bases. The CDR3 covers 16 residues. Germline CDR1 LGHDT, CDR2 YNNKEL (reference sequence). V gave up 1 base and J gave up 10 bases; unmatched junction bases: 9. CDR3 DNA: TGTGCCAGCAGCCAAGTAGGGGGACAGGGGATAAGAAAACTGTTTTTT. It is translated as CASSQVGGQGIRKLFF.

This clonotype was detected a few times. The CDR3 DNA sequence: TGTGCCACCAGTGATTTAGGGCAAACCGGGGAGCTGTTTTTT. The encoded protein is CATSDLGQTGELFF. V usage is TRBV24-1 and J usage is TRBJ2-2; D call uncertain. V lost 1 base to trimming and J lost 5 bases, with 7 bases between them. CDR1 KGHDR and CDR2 SFDVKD come from the germline V gene. The CDR3 consists of 14 residues.

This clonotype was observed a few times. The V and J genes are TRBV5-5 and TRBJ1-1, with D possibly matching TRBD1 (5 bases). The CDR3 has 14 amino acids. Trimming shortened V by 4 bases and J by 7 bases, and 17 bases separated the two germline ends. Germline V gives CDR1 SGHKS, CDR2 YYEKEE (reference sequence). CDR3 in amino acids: CASSPRGLEGEAFF. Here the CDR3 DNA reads TGTGCCAGCAGCCCTCGGGGACTTGAGGGTGAAGCTTTCTTT.

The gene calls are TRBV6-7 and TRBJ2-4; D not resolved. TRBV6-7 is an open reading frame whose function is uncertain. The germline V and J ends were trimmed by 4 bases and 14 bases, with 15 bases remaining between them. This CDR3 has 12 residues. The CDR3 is CASSSSLFGEYF. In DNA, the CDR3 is TGTGCCAGCAGTTCCTCCCTCTTTGGGGAGTACTTC.

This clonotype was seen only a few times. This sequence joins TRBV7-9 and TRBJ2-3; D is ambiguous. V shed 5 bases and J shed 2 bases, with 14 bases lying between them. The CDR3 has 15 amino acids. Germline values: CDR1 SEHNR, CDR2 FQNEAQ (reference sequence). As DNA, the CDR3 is TGTGCCAGCAGCGGGTTGAGTTCCTCCACAGATACGCAGTATTTT. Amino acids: CASSGLSSSTDTQYF.

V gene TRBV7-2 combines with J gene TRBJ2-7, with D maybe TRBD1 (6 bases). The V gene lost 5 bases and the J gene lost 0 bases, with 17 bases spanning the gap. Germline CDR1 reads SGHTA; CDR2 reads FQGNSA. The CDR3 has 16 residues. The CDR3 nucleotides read TGTGCCAGCAGCATTAGACCGGGACACCTCTCCTACGAGCAGTACTTC. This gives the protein CASSIRPGHLSYEQYF. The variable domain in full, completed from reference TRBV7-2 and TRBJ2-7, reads GAGVSQSPSNKVTEKGKDVELRCDPISGHTALYWYRQSLGQGLEFLIYFQGNSAPDKSGLPSDRFSAERTGGSVSTLTIQRTQQEDSAVYLCASSIRPGHLSYEQYFGPGTRLTVT.

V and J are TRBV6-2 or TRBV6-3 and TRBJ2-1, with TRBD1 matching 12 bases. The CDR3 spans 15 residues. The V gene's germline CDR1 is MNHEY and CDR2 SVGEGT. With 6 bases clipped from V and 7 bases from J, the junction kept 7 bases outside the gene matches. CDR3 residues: CASRTGTGGQNEQFF. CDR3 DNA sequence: TGTGCCAGCAGGACCGGGACAGGGGGCCAGAATGAGCAGTTCTTC.

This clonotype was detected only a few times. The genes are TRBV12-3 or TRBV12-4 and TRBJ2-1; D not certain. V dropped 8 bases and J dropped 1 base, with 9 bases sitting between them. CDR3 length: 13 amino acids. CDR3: CASGENSYNEQFF. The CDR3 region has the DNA TGTGCCAGCGGCGAGAATTCCTACAATGAGCAGTTCTTC.

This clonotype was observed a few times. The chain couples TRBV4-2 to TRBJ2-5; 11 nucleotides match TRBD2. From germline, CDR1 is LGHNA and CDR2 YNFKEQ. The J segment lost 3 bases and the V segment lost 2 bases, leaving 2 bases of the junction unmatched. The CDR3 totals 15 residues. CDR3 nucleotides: TGTGCCAGCAGCCAAACTAGCGGGAGTGAAGAGACCCAGTACTTC. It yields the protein CASSQTSGSEETQYF.

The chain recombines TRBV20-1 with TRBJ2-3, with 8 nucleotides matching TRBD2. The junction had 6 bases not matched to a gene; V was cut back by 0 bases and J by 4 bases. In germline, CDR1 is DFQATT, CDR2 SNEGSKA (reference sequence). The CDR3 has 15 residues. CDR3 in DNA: TGCAGTGCTAGAGAGGTCGGGGGGGTGGCAGATACGCAGTATTTT. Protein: CSAREVGGVADTQYF.

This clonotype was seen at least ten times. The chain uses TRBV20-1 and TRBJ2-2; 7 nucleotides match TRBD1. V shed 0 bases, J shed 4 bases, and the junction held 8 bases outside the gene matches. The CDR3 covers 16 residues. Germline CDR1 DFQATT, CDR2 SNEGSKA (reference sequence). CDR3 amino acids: CSARDLRTGLTGELFF. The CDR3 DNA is TGCAGTGCTAGAGATCTTCGGACAGGACTCACCGGGGAGCTGTTTTTT.

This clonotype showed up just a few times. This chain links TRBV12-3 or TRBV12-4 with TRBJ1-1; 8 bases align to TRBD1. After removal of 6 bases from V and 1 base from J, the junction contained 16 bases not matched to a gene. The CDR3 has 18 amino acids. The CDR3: CASRSFNRGIIGNTEAFF. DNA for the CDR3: TGTGCCAGCAGATCCTTCAACAGGGGGATAATTGGGAACACTGAAGCTTTCTTT.

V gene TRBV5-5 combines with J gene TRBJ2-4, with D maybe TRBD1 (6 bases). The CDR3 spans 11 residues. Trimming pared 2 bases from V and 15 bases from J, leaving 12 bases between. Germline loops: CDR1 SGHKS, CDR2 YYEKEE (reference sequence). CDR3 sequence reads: CASSFGTWRYF. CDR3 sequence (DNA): TGTGCCAGCAGCTTCGGGACATGGAGGTACTTC.

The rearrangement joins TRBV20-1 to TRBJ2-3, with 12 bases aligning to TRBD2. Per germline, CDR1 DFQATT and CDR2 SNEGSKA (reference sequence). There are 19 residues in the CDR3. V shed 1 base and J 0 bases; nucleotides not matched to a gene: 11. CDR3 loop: CSARGPGLAGGWSTDTQYF. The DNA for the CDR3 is TGCAGTGCTAGAGGGCCTGGGCTAGCGGGAGGGTGGAGCACAGATACGCAGTATTTT.